The rows below give T cell receptor beta chains drawn from one sample of a study of blood T cell repertoires in COVID-19. Profiled with immunoSEQ multiplex PCR; TCRdb holds only in-frame clones, not every one. The table includes about 260,000 clones, approximately 86% detected once. Sample: peripheral blood. These receptors were obtained from a man between 40 and 49 years old who had recovered from COVID-19. CDR3s include the opening cysteine and the closing phenylalanine or tryptophan. Each record gives: clone size, J gene, V gene, D gene, CDR3 DNA, CDR3 protein. D genes are given only for firm matches. Where a row states a size, it is once, few, many or the class of an expanded clone; other rows omit it.

clone_size: NA; j_call: TRBJ2-3; v_call: TRBV7-2; d_call: TRBD1; cdr3_nt: TGTGCCAGCAGCATAGGACAGGGACGAGATACGCAGTATTTT; cdr3_aa: CASSIGQGRDTQYF
clone_size: NA; j_call: TRBJ2-5; v_call: TRBV30; d_call: TRBD1; cdr3_nt: TGTGCCTGGACAGGGGGAGAGACCCAGTACTTC; cdr3_aa: CAWTGGETQYF
clone_size: NA; j_call: TRBJ1-5; v_call: TRBV6-5; d_call: NA; cdr3_nt: TGTGCCAGCAGATCCCAGGTTTATAGCAATCAGCCCCAGCATTTT; cdr3_aa: CASRSQVYSNQPQHF
clone_size: NA; j_call: TRBJ2-1; v_call: TRBV5-8; d_call: TRBD2; cdr3_nt: TGTGCCAGCAGCCGCGCGGGACTAGCGGGGTACAATGAGCAGTTCTTC; cdr3_aa: CASSRAGLAGYNEQFF
clone_size: NA; j_call: TRBJ1-2; v_call: TRBV29-1; d_call: NA; cdr3_nt: TGCAGCGTTGAAGAGAGATATGGCTACACCTTC; cdr3_aa: CSVEERYGYTF
clone_size: NA; j_call: TRBJ2-1; v_call: TRBV30; d_call: TRBD1; cdr3_nt: TGTGCCTGGGACCGGGACAGGGGCCCGAACAATGAGCAGTTCTTC; cdr3_aa: CAWDRDRGPNNEQFF
clone_size: NA; j_call: TRBJ2-1; v_call: TRBV12-3/TRBV12-4; d_call: NA; cdr3_nt: TGTGCCAGCAGGCGGATCAATGAGCAGTTCTTC; cdr3_aa: CASRRINEQFF
clone_size: NA; j_call: TRBJ1-2; v_call: TRBV7-9; d_call: TRBD1; cdr3_nt: TGTGCCAGCAGCTTTCCGGGACAGGGGGCCGGGGGCTACACCTTC; cdr3_aa: CASSFPGQGAGGYTF
clone_size: NA; j_call: TRBJ2-2; v_call: TRBV4-3; d_call: TRBD1; cdr3_nt: TGCGCCAGCAGCCTGCACACAGGGGGCGCGAACACCGGGGAGCTGTTTTTT; cdr3_aa: CASSLHTGGANTGELFF
clone_size: NA; j_call: TRBJ2-7; v_call: TRBV9; d_call: TRBD2; cdr3_nt: TGTGCCAGCAGCGCTCGACTAGCGGGAGGCCACGAGCAGTACTTC; cdr3_aa: CASSARLAGGHEQYF
clone_size: NA; j_call: TRBJ2-2; v_call: TRBV9; d_call: NA; cdr3_nt: TGTGCCAGCAGCGTAGATGTCGCGGACACCGGGGAGCTGTTTTTT; cdr3_aa: CASSVDVADTGELFF
clone_size: NA; j_call: TRBJ2-5; v_call: TRBV5-8; d_call: NA; cdr3_nt: TGTGCCAGCAGCCTACCTACAGGTCTACCCCCAGAGACCCAGTACTTC; cdr3_aa: CASSLPTGLPPETQYF
clone_size: NA; j_call: TRBJ2-7; v_call: TRBV10-3; d_call: NA; cdr3_nt: TGTGCCATCTCTCCGGGTAGCTCCTACGAGCAGTACTTC; cdr3_aa: CAISPGSSYEQYF
clone_size: NA; j_call: TRBJ2-1; v_call: TRBV3-1/TRBV3-2; d_call: NA; cdr3_nt: TGTGCCAGCAGCCAAACGACTGTCTCCTACAATGAGCAGTTCTTC; cdr3_aa: CASSQTTVSYNEQFF
clone_size: once; j_call: TRBJ2-3; v_call: TRBV27; d_call: TRBD2; cdr3_nt: TGTGCCAGCAGATCTACGGGAGGGTACGCAGATACGCAGTATTTT; cdr3_aa: CASRSTGGYADTQYF
clone_size: NA; j_call: TRBJ2-7; v_call: TRBV6-5; d_call: TRBD1; cdr3_nt: TGTGCCAGCAGTTACAGGGGGCGAGAGCAGTACTTC; cdr3_aa: CASSYRGREQYF
clone_size: NA; j_call: TRBJ2-7; v_call: TRBV12-3/TRBV12-4; d_call: NA; cdr3_nt: TGTGCCAGCAGAAGCCCTCCGGGAGAGCAGTACTTC; cdr3_aa: CASRSPPGEQYF
clone_size: NA; j_call: TRBJ2-3; v_call: TRBV18; d_call: NA; cdr3_nt: TGTGCCAGCTCACCATGGGCGGCTAGCCCAGATACGCAGTATTTT; cdr3_aa: CASSPWAASPDTQYF
clone_size: NA; j_call: TRBJ2-5; v_call: TRBV18; d_call: TRBD2; cdr3_nt: TGTGCCAGCTCACCGGGACTACAAGAGACCCAGTACTTC; cdr3_aa: CASSPGLQETQYF
clone_size: NA; j_call: TRBJ2-1; v_call: TRBV9; d_call: TRBD2; cdr3_nt: TGTGCCAGCAGCGCATGGGGGACTACCCTCTACAATGAGCAGTTCTTC; cdr3_aa: CASSAWGTTLYNEQFF
clone_size: NA; j_call: TRBJ2-1; v_call: TRBV7-2; d_call: TRBD2; cdr3_nt: TGTGCCAGCAGCCCCTCGGCAGGAGCGGGAGATGAGCAGTTCTTC; cdr3_aa: CASSPSAGAGDEQFF
clone_size: NA; j_call: TRBJ2-5; v_call: TRBV13; d_call: TRBD2; cdr3_nt: TGTGCCAGCAGCCGACGGACTAGCGGGGAGACCCAGTACTTC; cdr3_aa: CASSRRTSGETQYF
clone_size: NA; j_call: TRBJ2-5; v_call: TRBV19; d_call: TRBD1; cdr3_nt: TGTGCCAGTAATGGTGGGACAGGGGCAAGAGAGACCCAGTACTTC; cdr3_aa: CASNGGTGARETQYF
clone_size: once; j_call: TRBJ2-7; v_call: TRBV27; d_call: NA; cdr3_nt: TGTGCCAGCAGTCGGACCCCCGGACAGACCTACGAGCAGTACTTC; cdr3_aa: CASSRTPGQTYEQYF
clone_size: NA; j_call: TRBJ2-7; v_call: TRBV7-9; d_call: TRBD2; cdr3_nt: TGTGCCAGCAGCTCGCCTTGGACACGGGGGGTAGGTGGAGCCTACGAGCAGTACTTC; cdr3_aa: CASSSPWTRGVGGAYEQYF
clone_size: NA; j_call: TRBJ1-2; v_call: TRBV15; d_call: NA; cdr3_nt: TGTGCCACCAGGCCGCATAATCGGGGGGAAAGTGGCTACACCTTC; cdr3_aa: CATRPHNRGESGYTF
clone_size: NA; j_call: TRBJ2-3; v_call: TRBV11-2; d_call: NA; cdr3_nt: TGTGCCAGCAGCTTAGATCGGGGTAGCACAGATACGCAGTATTTT; cdr3_aa: CASSLDRGSTDTQYF
clone_size: NA; j_call: TRBJ1-3; v_call: TRBV13; d_call: NA; cdr3_nt: TGTGCCAGCAGCCAACCCGACAGCCCCTCTGGAAACACCATATATTTT; cdr3_aa: CASSQPDSPSGNTIYF
clone_size: NA; j_call: TRBJ2-5; v_call: TRBV18; d_call: TRBD2; cdr3_nt: TGTGCCAGCTCACCACGAAAAGGACTAGCGGGGGGCCCGGAGACCCAGTACTTC; cdr3_aa: CASSPRKGLAGGPETQYF
clone_size: NA; j_call: TRBJ2-7; v_call: TRBV11-3; d_call: TRBD1; cdr3_nt: TGTGCCAGCAGCTTCGGACAGGGGGCGTGGGAGCAGTACTTC; cdr3_aa: CASSFGQGAWEQYF
clone_size: NA; j_call: TRBJ2-5; v_call: TRBV4-1; d_call: NA; cdr3_nt: TGCGCCAGCAGCCTAAGGGTGGGGGGTTTGAATCTAGAGACCCAGTACTTC; cdr3_aa: CASSLRVGGLNLETQYF
clone_size: NA; j_call: TRBJ2-1; v_call: TRBV10-3; d_call: NA; cdr3_nt: TGTGCCATCAGTGAGCCCCCCCCAAAAGCGTACAATGAGCAGTTCTTC; cdr3_aa: CAISEPPPKAYNEQFF
clone_size: NA; j_call: TRBJ2-3; v_call: TRBV6-1; d_call: TRBD2; cdr3_nt: TGTGCCAGCAGTGAAGCCCCAGCGGGGGGTCCTAGCACAGATACGCAGTATTTT; cdr3_aa: CASSEAPAGGPSTDTQYF
clone_size: NA; j_call: TRBJ2-5; v_call: TRBV6-2/TRBV6-3; d_call: TRBD2; cdr3_nt: TGTGCCAGCAGTTACAATCAGGTTGCGGGAGGCCACCTCGCGTTGCAGTACTTC; cdr3_aa: CASSYNQVAGGHLALQYF
clone_size: NA; j_call: TRBJ2-5; v_call: TRBV6-2/TRBV6-3; d_call: NA; cdr3_nt: TGTGCCAGCAGTTACTCGAGGCTACAAGAGACCCAGTACTTC; cdr3_aa: CASSYSRLQETQYF
clone_size: few; j_call: TRBJ2-2; v_call: TRBV6-5; d_call: NA; cdr3_nt: TGTGCCAGCAGTTACTGGAGTAACGGGGAGCTGTTTTTT; cdr3_aa: CASSYWSNGELFF
clone_size: NA; j_call: TRBJ2-3; v_call: TRBV6-6; d_call: TRBD2; cdr3_nt: TGTGCCAGCAGTTTAGCGACTAGCCTAAGCACAGATACGCAGTATTTT; cdr3_aa: CASSLATSLSTDTQYF
clone_size: NA; j_call: TRBJ2-1; v_call: TRBV6-6; d_call: TRBD2; cdr3_nt: TGTGCCAGCAGTCCACTAGCGGGAGGGTCGAATGAGCAGTTCTTC; cdr3_aa: CASSPLAGGSNEQFF
clone_size: NA; j_call: TRBJ2-7; v_call: TRBV5-4; d_call: NA; cdr3_nt: TGTGCCGGCAGCTTGGGGTGGGACTCCAGTACCTACGAGCAGTACTTC; cdr3_aa: CAGSLGWDSSTYEQYF
clone_size: NA; j_call: TRBJ1-2; v_call: TRBV2; d_call: NA; cdr3_nt: TGTGCCAGCAGTACAGGCTTCTATGGCTACACCTTC; cdr3_aa: CASSTGFYGYTF
clone_size: NA; j_call: TRBJ1-1; v_call: TRBV27; d_call: NA; cdr3_nt: TGTGCCAGCAGTCACCTGAAGGCAGGGGTATCCACTGAAGCTTTCTTT; cdr3_aa: CASSHLKAGVSTEAFF
clone_size: NA; j_call: TRBJ1-1; v_call: TRBV6-5; d_call: NA; cdr3_nt: TGTGCCAGCAGTTACTCATTCATCGGGGGGAACACTGAAGCTTTCTTT; cdr3_aa: CASSYSFIGGNTEAFF
clone_size: NA; j_call: TRBJ2-5; v_call: TRBV7-6; d_call: TRBD1; cdr3_nt: TGTGCCAGCAGCACTCTAGGACAGGGCGACCAGTACTTC; cdr3_aa: CASSTLGQGDQYF
clone_size: once; j_call: TRBJ2-3; v_call: TRBV18; d_call: TRBD2; cdr3_nt: TGTGCCAGCTCACCGAGGAGCGGGGGGGTCACGTATTTT; cdr3_aa: CASSPRSGGVTYF
clone_size: NA; j_call: TRBJ1-1; v_call: TRBV30; d_call: NA; cdr3_nt: TGTGCCTGGAGTGTACTACCGTTTGAAGCTTTCTTT; cdr3_aa: CAWSVLPFEAFF
clone_size: NA; j_call: TRBJ2-3; v_call: TRBV4-1; d_call: TRBD2; cdr3_nt: TGCGCCAGCAGCCCTATAACGCCTAGCGGGAGGTGGCATTTT; cdr3_aa: CASSPITPSGRWHF
clone_size: NA; j_call: TRBJ2-2; v_call: TRBV9; d_call: TRBD2; cdr3_nt: TGTGCCAGCAGCTCCAACACTCTAGCGGGGGCGGACACCGGGGAGCTGTTTTTT; cdr3_aa: CASSSNTLAGADTGELFF
clone_size: NA; j_call: TRBJ2-3; v_call: TRBV5-1; d_call: NA; cdr3_nt: TGCGCCAGCAGCTTGGTGGGAGTGTCTGATACGCAGTATTTT; cdr3_aa: CASSLVGVSDTQYF
clone_size: NA; j_call: TRBJ2-7; v_call: TRBV5-1; d_call: TRBD2; cdr3_nt: TGCGCCAGCAGGTTATCAGGCGGGAGAATCTACGAGCAGTACTTC; cdr3_aa: CASRLSGGRIYEQYF
clone_size: NA; j_call: TRBJ1-5; v_call: TRBV12-5; d_call: NA; cdr3_nt: TGTGCTAGTGGTTTGGGCCCCCGGCAGCCCCAGCATTTT; cdr3_aa: CASGLGPRQPQHF
clone_size: NA; j_call: TRBJ1-5; v_call: TRBV6-6; d_call: NA; cdr3_nt: TGTGCCAGCAGCCCCTTCGGGGGAGGTGGCAATCAGCCCCAGCATTTT; cdr3_aa: CASSPFGGGGNQPQHF
clone_size: NA; j_call: TRBJ2-3; v_call: TRBV7-9; d_call: NA; cdr3_nt: TGTGCCAGCAGGGAGTTTATGGCAGATACGCAGTATTTT; cdr3_aa: CASREFMADTQYF
clone_size: NA; j_call: TRBJ1-1; v_call: TRBV14; d_call: NA; cdr3_nt: TGTGCCAGCGCAGGGTTAAACACTGAAGCTTTCTTT; cdr3_aa: CASAGLNTEAFF
clone_size: NA; j_call: TRBJ2-5; v_call: TRBV2; d_call: TRBD2; cdr3_nt: TGTGCCAGCATTTCGATGAGCGGGGGGCGGGAGACCCAGTACTTC; cdr3_aa: CASISMSGGRETQYF
clone_size: NA; j_call: TRBJ1-2; v_call: TRBV3-1/TRBV3-2; d_call: NA; cdr3_nt: TGTGCCAGCAGTACTGGGGGGGACTATGGCTACACCTTC; cdr3_aa: CASSTGGDYGYTF
clone_size: NA; j_call: TRBJ2-7; v_call: TRBV18; d_call: TRBD1; cdr3_nt: TGTGCCAGCTCGCCATTCAGGGACAGGGAATACGAGCAGTACTTC; cdr3_aa: CASSPFRDREYEQYF
clone_size: NA; j_call: TRBJ2-2; v_call: TRBV11-2; d_call: NA; cdr3_nt: TGTGCCAGCAGCTTAGGAAACAGGGGACTGAACACCGGGGAGCTGTTTTTT; cdr3_aa: CASSLGNRGLNTGELFF
clone_size: NA; j_call: TRBJ2-3; v_call: TRBV5-1; d_call: TRBD2; cdr3_nt: TGCGCCAGCAGCCCTTCGGCTAGCGGAAACACAGATACGCAGTATTTT; cdr3_aa: CASSPSASGNTDTQYF
clone_size: NA; j_call: TRBJ2-4; v_call: TRBV3-1/TRBV3-2; d_call: NA; cdr3_nt: TGTGCCAGCAGCCAGGTACCCGGGGAGAGGGGACTAGCCAAAAACATTCAGTACTTC; cdr3_aa: CASSQVPGERGLAKNIQYF